The 13 T cell receptor beta chains listed next were all sequenced from one sample in a study of cytomegalovirus exposure and HLA in healthy donors. Amplification used 60 Vbeta primers and 13 Jbeta primers. Clones were read by immunoSEQ multiplex PCR, and TCRdb kept only the in-frame ones, dropping some. The table includes about 160,000 clones, just under 80% detected once. Sequencing input: PBMCs. These TCRs come from a woman aged 45-65 years in good health and CMV-seronegative.

This clone was detected a few times. The chain couples TRBV6-6 to TRBJ2-7; 7 bases fit TRBD1. V shed 5 bases and J 0 bases; nucleotides not matched to a gene: 7. The CDR3 runs 15 residues. Per germline, CDR1 MNHNY and CDR2 SVGAGI (reference sequence). CDR3 loop: CASSDRDRLSYEQYF. In nucleotides, the CDR3 is TGTGCCAGCAGTGACCGGGACAGACTCTCCTACGAGCAGTACTTC.

The chain employs TRBV9 and TRBJ2-7; 10 bases match TRBD1. CDR1 and CDR2 from the germline V gene are SGDLS and YYNGEE. J gave up 6 bases and V 2 bases, and 5 bases lay outside the gene matches. The CDR3 consists of 14 residues. The CDR3 loop is CASSVMTGGGEQYF. The CDR3 nucleotides read TGTGCCAGCAGCGTCATGACAGGGGGCGGCGAGCAGTACTTC.

This rearrangement joins TRBV7-9 to TRBJ2-1; TRBD2 matches 7 bases. Germline values: CDR1 SEHNR, CDR2 FQNEAQ (reference sequence). The CDR3 length is 15 residues. Unmatched junction bases numbered 2, after V lost 1 base and J lost 2 bases. CDR3: CASSLGGSPYNEQFF. The DNA for the CDR3 is TGTGCCAGCAGCTTAGGCGGGAGCCCCTACAATGAGCAGTTCTTC.

The V call is TRBV4-1, the J call TRBJ2-3; TRBD2 is a possible D gene (5 bases). This CDR3 is built from 16 residues. V lost 0 bases and J lost 4, with 14 bases in between. In germline, CDR1 is MGHRA, CDR2 YSYEKL. The CDR3 DNA follows: TGCGCCAGCAGCCAAGACGGACTGGACTTGCCAGATACGCAGTATTTT. Its protein is CASSQDGLDLPDTQYF.

The V gene is TRBV5-1, the J gene TRBJ2-7; 8 bases are a match to TRBD1. The V segment lost 3 bases and the J segment 2 bases; nucleotides outside the gene matches: 4. Germline assignment: CDR1 SGHRS and CDR2 YFSETQ. The CDR3 consists of 14 residues. CDR3 loop: CASSSQGATYEQYF. The CDR3 nucleotides are TGCGCCAGCAGCTCGCAGGGGGCTACCTACGAGCAGTACTTC. Drawing the rest from reference TRBV5-1 and TRBJ2-7, the complete variable domain is KAGVTQTPRYLIKTRGQQVTLSCSPISGHRSVSWYQQTPGQGLQFLFEYFSETQRNKGNFPGRFSGRQFSNSRSEMNVSTLELGDSALYLCASSSQGATYEQYFGPGTRLTVT.

This CDR3 reads CASSAIRGSGANVLTF. For the CDR3, the DNA is TGTGCCAGCAGTGCAATAAGGGGCTCCGGGGCCAACGTCCTGACTTTC. This chain connects TRBV2 to TRBJ2-6, with a weak D call TRBD1 (5 bases). Trimming took off 4 bases at V and 4 bases at J, with 14 bases between the two ends. This CDR3 has 16 residues. Germline lookup yields CDR1 SNHLY and CDR2 FYNNEI.

The table lists this clone with a few counts. This CDR3 is CASSLGVGLNTEAFF. CDR3 coding DNA: TGTGCCAGCAGCTTAGGAGTCGGACTTAACACTGAAGCTTTCTTT. The V call is TRBV11-3, the J call TRBJ1-1; no definite D call. CDR1 is SGHNT, CDR2 YENEEA, per germline. V was clipped by 1 base and J by 2 bases, with 11 bases between them. The CDR3 contains 15 residues.

The chain recombines TRBV2 with TRBJ2-7, with 7 bases matching TRBD1. The CDR3 loop spans 12 amino acids. V shed 10 bases, J shed 2 bases, and the junction held 5 bases outside the gene matches. CDR1 is SNHLY and CDR2 is FYNNEI in the germline V gene. Written as DNA, the CDR3 is TGTGCCACCATTGGGACAGCCTACGAGCAGTACTTC. This codes for CATIGTAYEQYF.

The rearrangement links TRBV5-6 to TRBJ1-6; D is ambiguous. CDR1 is SGHDT and CDR2 is YYEEEE in the germline V gene. V was pared by 2 bases and J by 7 bases, with 13 bases between. CDR3 length equals 15 residues. The CDR3 sequence is CASSFLRGTNSPLHF. The CDR3 DNA reads as TGTGCCAGCAGCTTTCTACGGGGTACGAATTCACCCCTCCACTTT. Together with reference TRBV5-6 and TRBJ1-6, the CDR3 gives the full variable domain: DAGVTQSPTHLIKTRGQQVTLRCSPKSGHDTVSWYQQALGQGPQFIFQYYEEEERQRGNFPDRFSGHQFPNYSSELNVNALLLGDSALYLCASSFLRGTNSPLHFGNGTRLTVT.

The genes are TRBV4-2 and TRBJ2-7; D is perhaps TRBD2 (6 bases). Trimming removed 0 bases at V and 0 bases at J, with 12 bases between. The germline gives CDR1 LGHNA, CDR2 YNFKEQ. The CDR3 covers 16 residues. The CDR3 spells CASSQEIADLSYEQYF. CDR3 coding DNA: TGTGCCAGCAGCCAAGAAATAGCGGACCTCTCCTACGAGCAGTACTTC.

The chain couples TRBV11-2 to TRBJ2-7; 7 nucleotides match TRBD1. Germline V gene lookup returns CDR1 SGHAT and CDR2 FQNNGV. Trimming took 0 bases from V and 4 from J; bases not matched to a gene: 6. The CDR3 length is 15 residues. The CDR3 sequence: CASSLERDSAYEQYF. The DNA of the CDR3 is TGTGCCAGCAGCTTAGAAAGGGACAGCGCTTACGAGCAGTACTTC.

The count of this clone is one. This chain links TRBV7-2 with TRBJ2-7; TRBD2 might be the D (6 bases). CDR1 is SGHTA and CDR2 is FQGNSA in the germline V gene. Trimming removed 0 bases at V and 2 bases at J, with 17 bases between. The CDR3 sequence is 17 residues long. The CDR3 coding sequence is TGTGCCAGCAGCTTAGCGCTAACGGGGGATTACCCCTACGAGCAGTACTTC. Translated, it gives CASSLALTGDYPYEQYF. The complete variable domain, with remaining parts taken from reference TRBV7-2 and TRBJ2-7, reads GAGVSQSPSNKVTEKGKDVELRCDPISGHTALYWYRQSLGQGLEFLIYFQGNSAPDKSGLPSDRFSAERTGGSVSTLTIQRTQQEDSAVYLCASSLALTGDYPYEQYFGPGTRLTVT.

This clone has only one observation. The genes are TRBV7-9 and TRBJ2-1; TRBD2 matches 8 bases. This CDR3 contains 17 residues. Trimming at V came to 2 bases and at J to 5 bases, leaving 11 bases not matched to a gene. Germline V lookup: CDR1 SEHNR, CDR2 FQNEAQ (reference sequence). The CDR3 DNA follows: TGTGCCAGCAGCTTACCGGGACTAGTGGCCTCTGACAATGAGCAGTTCTTC. Translating it yields CASSLPGLVASDNEQFF.